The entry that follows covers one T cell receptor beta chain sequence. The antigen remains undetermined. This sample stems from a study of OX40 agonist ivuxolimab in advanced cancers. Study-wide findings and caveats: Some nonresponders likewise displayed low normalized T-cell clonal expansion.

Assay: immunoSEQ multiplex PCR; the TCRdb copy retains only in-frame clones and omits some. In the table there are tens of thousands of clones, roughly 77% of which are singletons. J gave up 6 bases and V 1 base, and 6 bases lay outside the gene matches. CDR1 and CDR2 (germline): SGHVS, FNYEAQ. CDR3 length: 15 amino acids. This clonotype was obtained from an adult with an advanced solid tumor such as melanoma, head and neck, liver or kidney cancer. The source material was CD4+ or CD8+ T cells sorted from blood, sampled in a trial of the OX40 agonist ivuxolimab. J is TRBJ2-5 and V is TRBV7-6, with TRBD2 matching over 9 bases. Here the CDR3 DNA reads TGTGCCAGCAGCTTAGAGGCGGGGGGGGGACAGACCCAGTACTTC. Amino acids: CASSLEAGGGQTQYF.